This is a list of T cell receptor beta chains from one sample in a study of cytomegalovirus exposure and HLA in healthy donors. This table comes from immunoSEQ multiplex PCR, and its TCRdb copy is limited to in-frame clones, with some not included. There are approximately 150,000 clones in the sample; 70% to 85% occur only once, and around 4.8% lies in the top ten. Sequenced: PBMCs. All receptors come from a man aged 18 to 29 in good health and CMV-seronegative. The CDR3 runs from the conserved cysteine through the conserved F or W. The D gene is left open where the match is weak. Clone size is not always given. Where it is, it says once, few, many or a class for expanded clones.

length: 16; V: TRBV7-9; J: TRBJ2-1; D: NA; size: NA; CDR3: CASTSLGPSSYNEQFF; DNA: TGTGCCAGCACGTCATTGGGCCCCAGCTCCTACAATGAGCAGTTCTTC
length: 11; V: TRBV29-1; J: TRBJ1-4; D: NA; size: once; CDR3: CSVDLEGGLFF; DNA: TGCAGCGTTGATTTGGAAGGGGGACTGTTTTTT
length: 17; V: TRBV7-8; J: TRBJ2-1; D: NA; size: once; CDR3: CASSLGGLGGSYNEQFF; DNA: TGTGCCAGCAGCTTAGGAGGACTTGGGGGGTCCTACAATGAGCAGTTCTTC
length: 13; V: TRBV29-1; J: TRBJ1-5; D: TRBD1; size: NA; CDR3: CSVARDRDQPQHF; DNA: TGCAGCGTTGCCCGGGACAGGGATCAGCCCCAGCATTTT
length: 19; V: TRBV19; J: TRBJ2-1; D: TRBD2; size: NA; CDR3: CASRRSGLAGGPGGNEQFF; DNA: TGTGCCAGTAGGCGATCAGGACTAGCGGGAGGGCCAGGGGGCAATGAGCAGTTCTTC
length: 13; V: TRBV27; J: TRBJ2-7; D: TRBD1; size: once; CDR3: CASSTGQYYEQYF; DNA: TGTGCCAGCAGTACGGGACAGTACTACGAGCAGTACTTC
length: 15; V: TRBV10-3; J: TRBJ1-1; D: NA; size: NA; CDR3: CAISGGFRANTEAFF; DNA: TGTGCCATCTCCGGGGGGTTCAGGGCGAACACTGAAGCTTTCTTT
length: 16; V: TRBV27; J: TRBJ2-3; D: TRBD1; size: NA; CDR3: CASNRQGQVLTDTQYF; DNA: TGTGCCAGCAATCGACAGGGGCAAGTCCTCACAGATACGCAGTATTTT
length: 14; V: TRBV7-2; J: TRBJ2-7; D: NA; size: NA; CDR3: CASSLGALSSEQYF; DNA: TGTGCCAGCAGCTTAGGGGCCCTTAGTAGTGAGCAGTACTTC
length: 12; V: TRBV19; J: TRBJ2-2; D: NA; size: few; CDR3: CAGKNRGGELFF; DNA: TGTGCCGGGAAGAATAGGGGAGGGGAGCTGTTTTTT